This T cell receptor (beta chain) was identified in a study of Ad26.COV2.S vaccination and SARS-CoV-2 variants. Study overall: Ad26.COV2.S was injected intramuscularly once or twice, 56 days apart. Regarding the study as a whole: People given the vaccine had a wider spike-specific TCR breadth than placebo recipients did.

Measured with immunoSEQ multiplex PCR; TCRdb has only the in-frame clones, and not every one. The data contain under 600,000 clones, 80% to 90% of them seen just once; the ten biggest clones take up over 1.5%. V was trimmed by 5 bases and J by 3 bases, leaving 8 bases between them. The germline V gene has CDR1 SGHVS and CDR2 FNYEAQ. The CDR3 totals 13 residues. The treatment denotes: roughly 20 received Ad26.COV2.S at low or high dose, single or two shots; about 5 received placebo; per-sample allocation not given. Sampling happened 63 days after the first vaccine or placebo injection. Donation came from an adult in Boston who was aged 18-55 years. On this clone: The antigen is undetermined.

The V and J genes are TRBV7-6 and TRBJ1-5; weak D call: TRBD1 (5 bases). This receptor was obtained from a person between 18 and 65 years old who received the Ad26.COV2.S COVID-19 vaccine or a placebo. The sequencing used peripheral blood, collected in a trial of Ad26.COV2.S vaccine versus placebo. In nucleotides, the CDR3 is TGTGCCAGCAGCAAGACAGTCAATCAGCCCCAGCATTTT. Translating gives CASSKTVNQPQHF.